The 27 T cell receptor beta chains presented below share a single source sample, sequenced in a study of T cell responses to AZD1222 COVID-19 vaccine. Sequencing used immunoSEQ multiplex PCR; TCRdb keeps in-frame clones, though not all of them. The sample carries fewer than 150,000 clones, roughly 90% recorded once. Sample: peripheral blood, taken on day 0 of AZD1222 vaccination. These receptors were collected from an adult in good health.

This chain connects TRBV29-1 to TRBJ1-4, with D unresolved. CDR3 length: 13 residues. CDR1 SQVTM and CDR2 ANQGSEA come from the germline V gene. V dropped 0 bases and J dropped 4 bases, with 6 bases sitting between them. Here the CDR3 reads CSVEDPVNEKLFF. The DNA of the CDR3 is TGCAGCGTTGAAGATCCCGTTAATGAAAAACTGTTTTTT.

The genes are TRBV5-4 and TRBJ1-2, with 7 bases aligning to TRBD1. The CDR3 runs to 14 residues. V dropped 2 bases and J dropped 5; count of bases not matched to a gene: 6. Germline loops: CDR1 SGHNT, CDR2 YYREEE (reference sequence). The CDR3 DNA follows: TGTGCCAGCAGCTTAGGACAGGCGAGGTATGGCTACACCTTC. Translated: CASSLGQARYGYTF.

The chain is built from TRBV4-3 and TRBJ2-5, with 7 nucleotides matching TRBD1. This CDR3 has 14 residues. Germline-derived CDR1 and CDR2 are LGHNA and YSLEER. Trimming at V came to 1 base and at J to 5 bases, leaving 4 bases not matched to a gene. The CDR3 sequence: CASSQGGTVETQYF. The CDR3, as DNA: TGCGCCAGCAGCCAAGGGGGGACAGTCGAGACCCAGTACTTC.

V and J are TRBV5-1 and TRBJ2-5; no clear D. Looked up from germline, CDR1 is SGHRS and CDR2 is YFSETQ. V lost 0 bases and J lost 5, with 5 bases in between. The CDR3 covers 12 residues. Here the CDR3 DNA reads TGCGCCAGCAGCTTGGATCTGGAGACCCAGTACTTC. Amino acid sequence: CASSLDLETQYF. The full variable domain, with the rest looked up from reference TRBV5-1 and TRBJ2-5, is KAGVTQTPRYLIKTRGQQVTLSCSPISGHRSVSWYQQTPGQGLQFLFEYFSETQRNKGNFPGRFSGRQFSNSRSEMNVSTLELGDSALYLCASSLDLETQYFGPGTRLLVL.

This sequence joins TRBV5-6 and TRBJ2-7, with 7 bases that match TRBD1. The V gene end was trimmed by 6 bases and the J gene end by 2 bases; junction bases not matched to a gene: 8. Germline V CDR1 and CDR2: SGHDT, YYEEEE. CDR3 length: 14 residues. The CDR3 sequence is CASTHRGETYEQYF. Here the CDR3 DNA reads TGTGCCAGCACCCACAGGGGAGAAACCTACGAGCAGTACTTC.

This sequence joins TRBV11-3 and TRBJ1-1; D gene unclear. The CDR3 sequence is 15 residues long. Trimming took off 1 base at V and 0 bases at J, with 9 bases between the two ends. The V gene's germline CDR1 is SGHNT and CDR2 YENEEA. This CDR3 reads CASSLAYRLNTEAFF. CDR3 coding DNA: TGTGCCAGCAGCTTAGCGTATCGGTTGAACACTGAAGCTTTCTTT.

The chain couples TRBV9 to TRBJ2-5; D perhaps matches TRBD1 (5 bases). This CDR3 comprises 15 residues. V gave up 0 bases and J gave up 2 bases, with 11 bases separating them. CDR1 SGDLS and CDR2 YYNGEE come from the germline V gene. The CDR3 spells CASSVVGRAQETQYF. The CDR3 coding sequence is TGTGCCAGCAGCGTAGTTGGCAGGGCGCAAGAGACCCAGTACTTC.

The chain carries TRBV13 and TRBJ2-1; 12 bases map to TRBD2. Germline CDR1 reads PRHDT; CDR2 reads FYEKMQ (reference sequence). The V segment lost 6 bases and the J segment 5 bases; nucleotides outside the gene matches: 5. The CDR3 is made up of 15 amino acids. The CDR3 coding sequence is TGTGCCAGCAGTCTAACTAGCGGGGGGAACAATGAGCAGTTCTTC. Encoded protein: CASSLTSGGNNEQFF.

The V gene is TRBV5-1, the J gene TRBJ2-3, with D possibly matching TRBD1 (6 bases). V lost 2 bases and J 3 bases, leaving 13 bases between the germline ends. From germline, CDR1 is SGHRS and CDR2 YFSETQ. This CDR3 is 15 amino acids long. The CDR3 loop reads CASSFTGMGTDTQYF. As DNA, the CDR3 is TGCGCCAGCAGCTTTACAGGGATGGGGACAGATACGCAGTATTTT.

The chain is built from TRBV5-6 and TRBJ2-3, with 9 bases identical to TRBD1. Germline CDR1 reads SGHDT; CDR2 reads YYEEEE. There are 16 residues in the CDR3. V lost 3 bases to trimming and J lost 6 bases; unmatched junction nucleotides: 11. This CDR3 reads CASSSRPGQGGDTQYF. Written as DNA, the CDR3 is TGTGCCAGCAGCTCTCGACCGGGACAGGGCGGTGATACGCAGTATTTT.

The chain uses TRBV27 and TRBJ2-1; 9 nucleotides match TRBD2. The CDR3 has 17 residues. Trimming removed 1 base from V and 4 bases from J; junction bases left unmatched: 8. Germline V gives CDR1 MNHEY, CDR2 SMNVEV (reference sequence). CDR3 sequence reads: CASSLFPREGHYNEQFF. The CDR3 nucleotides are TGTGCCAGCAGTTTATTCCCGCGGGAGGGCCATTACAATGAGCAGTTCTTC.

This rearrangement joins TRBV28 to TRBJ1-1; D uncertain. V was shortened by 2 bases and J by 3 bases, with 10 bases between the two germline ends. The CDR3 length is 14 residues. The germline CDR1 and CDR2 sequences are MDHEN and SYDVKM. CDR3 sequence: CASSLTAAYTEAFF. In DNA form, the CDR3 reads TGTGCCAGCAGTTTAACCGCCGCATACACTGAAGCTTTCTTT.

This chain joins TRBV27 and TRBJ1-1; D gene ambiguous. The CDR3 spans 13 residues. The germline V and J ends were trimmed by 3 bases and 3 bases, with 8 bases remaining between them. CDR1 MNHEY and CDR2 SMNVEV come from the germline V gene (reference sequence). CDR3 bases: TGTGCCAGCAGTTTTCGGAGAGACACTGAAGCTTTCTTT. Translation gives CASSFRRDTEAFF.

The chain recombines TRBV18 with TRBJ2-1; TRBD1 aligns across 9 bases. The V gene end was trimmed by 2 bases and the J gene end by 1 base; junction bases not matched to a gene: 6. Germline lookup yields CDR1 KGHSH and CDR2 LQKENI. The CDR3 is 17 residues long. CDR3 protein: CASSPGTGTLSYNEQFF. In nucleotides, the CDR3 is TGTGCCAGCTCACCAGGGACAGGGACTTTGTCCTACAATGAGCAGTTCTTC.

The genes are TRBV11-2 and TRBJ1-4; 9 bases are a match to TRBD1. This CDR3 region has 16 residues. The germline gives CDR1 SGHAT, CDR2 FQNNGV. V dropped 5 bases and J dropped 0; count of bases not matched to a gene: 4. CDR3: CASSTGQGATNEKLFF. CDR3 DNA: TGTGCCAGCAGCACGGGACAGGGCGCAACTAATGAAAAACTGTTTTTT.

This clone occurred once. V usage is TRBV12-5 and J usage is TRBJ2-1; 9 positions match TRBD1. CDR1 and CDR2 (germline): LGHNT, FRNRAP. Trimming took 6 bases from V and 0 from J; bases not matched to a gene: 9. CDR3 length equals 17 residues. CDR3 in amino acids: CASGTTRGQGSYNEQFF. CDR3 bases: TGTGCTAGTGGCACCACAAGGGGACAGGGCTCCTACAATGAGCAGTTCTTC.

The chain has TRBV6-5 and TRBJ2-7; TRBD1 is a possible D gene (8 bases). CDR3 length: 15 amino acids. Per the germline V gene, CDR1 is MNHEY and CDR2 is SVGAGI. With 6 bases removed from V and 3 bases from J, the gap between germline ends came to 18 bases. Here the CDR3 DNA reads TGTGCCAGCAGCAAGACAGGGGAGGGACACTACGAGCAGTACTTC. It specifies CASSKTGEGHYEQYF.

This chain joins TRBV3-1 (or the pseudogene TRBV3-2) and TRBJ1-3; the match to TRBD1 covers 10 bases. Unmatched junction bases numbered 6, after V lost 3 bases and J lost 10 bases. The CDR3 covers 14 residues. Germline V lookup: CDR1 LGHDT, CDR2 YNNKEL (reference sequence). The CDR3 spells CASSQGQGYLTIYF. The CDR3 coding sequence is TGTGCCAGCAGCCAGGGACAGGGGTATCTGACCATATATTTT.

This clone was seen just once. The J gene is TRBJ1-6, the V gene TRBV4-2; 8 bases agree with TRBD1. V trimming: 3 bases; J trimming: 9 bases; junction bases outside the gene matches: 10. Germline values: CDR1 LGHNA, CDR2 YNFKEQ. CDR3 length: 16 amino acids. The CDR3 spells CASSQGGLRGPSPLHF. CDR3 DNA sequence: TGTGCCAGCAGCCAGGGGGGGCTCAGGGGGCCTTCACCCCTCCACTTT.

The chain has TRBV28 and TRBJ2-7, with D possibly TRBD2 on 5 matching bases. Germline CDR1 MDHEN, CDR2 SYDVKM. This CDR3 has 13 residues. Trimming took 7 bases from V and 5 from J, leaving 15 bases between them. The CDR3 sequence: CASMGVRSHEQYF. The CDR3 nucleotides read TGTGCCAGCATGGGAGTTCGCAGCCACGAGCAGTACTTC.

This chain links TRBV15 with TRBJ1-3; D is unresolved. Trimming stripped 0 bases from V and 1 base from J, with 7 bases between. The CDR3 runs to 15 residues. The germline V gene has CDR1 LNHNV and CDR2 YYDKDF (reference sequence). CDR3 bases: TGTGCCACCAGCAGAGATCCCGCGTCTGGAAACACCATATATTTT. Its protein product is CATSRDPASGNTIYF.

Notes on this clone: The same CDR3 also results from other DNA sequences found in this sample. The CDR3 sequence: CASSWDISYEQYF. The DNA of the CDR3 is TGTGCCAGCAGTTGGGACATCTCCTACGAGCAGTACTTC. The chain carries TRBV12-3 or TRBV12-4 and TRBJ2-7, with a possible D match to TRBD1 (6 bases). CDR3 size: 13 residues. V was pared by 4 bases and J by 0 bases, with 7 bases between.

The chain employs TRBV13 and TRBJ2-5; the match to TRBD1 covers 11 bases. V dropped 5 bases and J dropped 0; count of bases not matched to a gene: 5. The CDR3 loop spans 16 amino acids. CDR1 and CDR2 from the germline V gene are PRHDT and FYEKMQ (reference sequence). The CDR3 loop is CASSQDRGPYQETQYF. CDR3 coding DNA: TGTGCCAGCAGCCAGGACAGGGGGCCGTACCAAGAGACCCAGTACTTC.

The J gene is TRBJ1-1, the V gene TRBV6-4; TRBD1 aligns across 10 bases. J was trimmed by 3 bases and V by 6 bases; bases with no gene match: 4. CDR1 is MRHNA, CDR2 SNTAGT, per germline. The CDR3 sequence is 14 residues long. DNA of the CDR3: TGTGCCAGCAGCGCGACAGGGGGCGACACTGAAGCTTTCTTT. Its protein is CASSATGGDTEAFF.

The gene calls are TRBV3-1 (or the pseudogene TRBV3-2) and TRBJ1-2, with D unresolved. V was cut by 1 base and J by 0 bases, with 3 bases left in between. The CDR3 extends over 13 amino acids. CDR1 and CDR2 from the germline V gene are LGHDT and YNNKEL (reference sequence). CDR3 sequence reads: CASSQGSNYGYTF. The CDR3, as DNA: TGTGCCAGCAGCCAAGGGTCTAACTATGGCTACACCTTC.

The chain employs TRBV28 and TRBJ2-1, with 8 bases aligning to TRBD2. J lost 2 bases, V lost 4 bases, and 7 bases had no gene match. The germline V gene has CDR1 MDHEN and CDR2 SYDVKM. The CDR3 spans 16 residues. DNA for the CDR3: TGTGCCAGCAGTTCATCAGGGACTAGTCCCTACAATGAGCAGTTCTTC. Translated, it gives CASSSSGTSPYNEQFF. The full variable domain, its missing parts supplied by reference TRBV28 and TRBJ2-1, is DVKVTQSSRYLVKRTGEKVFLECVQDMDHENMFWYRQDPGLGLRLIYFSYDVKMKEKGDIPEGYSVSREKKERFSLILESASTNQTSMYLCASSSSGTSPYNEQFFGPGTRLTVL.

The chain employs TRBV21-1 and TRBJ1-3. TRBV21-1 is a recognized pseudogene. The CDR3 is 17 amino acids. In nucleotides, the CDR3 is TGTGCCAGCAGCAAGCCGGGACTTTTGCACTCTGGAAACACCATATATTTT. Amino acid sequence: CASSKPGLLHSGNTIYF.